The 27 T cell receptor beta chains below all came from one sample that was sequenced in a study of spatial heterogeneity in lung cancer. Regarding the study as a whole: Counts of expanded intratumoral alpha and beta TCRs tracked tumor mutation counts.

Time point given: sample taken at primary tumor resection. Their specific antigens are unknown. TCRdb re-analysed the 5' RACE reads in MiXCR, keeping a single row per CDR3 protein. The profile shows roughly 3,000 distinct CDR3 sequences, 10% to 15% of them singletons. Material: lung tumor tissue, obtained at surgery. The receptors stem from a male donor with early-stage non-small cell lung cancer.

This chain uses TRBV7-8 with TRBJ2-4; tentatively, D is TRBD1 (6 bases). The CDR3 consists of 14 residues. Germline-derived CDR1 and CDR2 are SGHVS and FQNEAQ. With 3 bases removed from V and 8 bases from J, the gap between germline ends came to 14 bases. For the CDR3, the DNA is TGTGCCAGCAGCTTGAGCAGGGGAATGGACATTCAGTACTTC. It translates to CASSLSRGMDIQYF. The full variable domain, its missing parts supplied by reference TRBV7-8 and TRBJ2-4, is GAGVSQSPRYKVAKRGQDVALRCDPISGHVSLFWYQQALGQGPEFLTYFQNEAQLDKSGLPSDRFFAERPEGSVSTLKIQRTQQEDSAVYLCASSLSRGMDIQYFGAGTRLSVL.

Details on this clonotype: A much more abundant neighbour one base away suggests this may be a read error. The chain combines TRBV9 with TRBJ2-3; 12 positions agree with TRBD2. CDR1 and CDR2 from the germline V gene are SGDLS and YYNGEE. V lost 0 bases to trimming and J lost 0 bases; unmatched junction nucleotides: 8. The CDR3 sequence is 19 residues long. This chain's CDR3 is CASSVAATSGGLSTDTQYF. The CDR3 nucleotides read TGTGCCAGCAGCGTAGCAGCGACTAGCGGGGGCCTTAGCACAGATACGCAGTATTTT.

The chain recombines TRBV27 with TRBJ1-1, with 7 nucleotides matching TRBD1. The CDR3 consists of 16 residues. The V gene's germline CDR1 is MNHEY and CDR2 SMNVEV (reference sequence). The V and J ends lost 2 bases and 6 bases, in that order; junction bases with no gene match: 12. The DNA for the CDR3 is TGTGCCAGCAGTTTAAGTTGGGCAGGGGGTGTGTCTGAAGCTTTCTTT. It specifies CASSLSWAGGVSEAFF.

In its sample, this clonotype ranks as medium-sized (0.01 to 0.1%). This chain's CDR3 is CASSGPSGEYTDTQYF. The CDR3 DNA reads as TGTGCCAGCAGCGGGCCCTCAGGAGAATACACAGATACGCAGTATTTT. The V and J genes are TRBV7-2 and TRBJ2-3; D remains unclear. CDR1 and CDR2 (germline): SGHTA, FQGNSA. V was shortened by 5 bases and J by 2 bases, with 17 bases between the two germline ends. The CDR3 spans 16 residues.

This clonotype is labeled medium-sized. The chain carries TRBV5-1 and TRBJ2-4; TRBD2 agrees at 11 bases. V lost 0 bases, J lost 2 bases, and 16 bases stayed unmatched. The germline CDR1 and CDR2 sequences are SGHRS and YFSETQ. The CDR3 extends over 21 amino acids. CDR3 sequence: CASSLADSGGAGIRTKNIQYF. The DNA for the CDR3 is TGCGCCAGCAGCTTGGCCGATAGCGGGGGGGCCGGGATACGGACCAAAAACATTCAGTACTTC.

The rearrangement links TRBV9 to TRBJ2-7; D gene uncertain. Looked up from germline, CDR1 is SGDLS and CDR2 is YYNGEE. The CDR3 is 15 amino acids. Trimming took 4 bases from V and 0 from J, leaving 14 bases between them. The CDR3 spells CASSPGGYSSYEQYF. In DNA, the CDR3 is TGTGCCAGCAGCCCGGGCGGCTATAGCTCCTACGAGCAGTACTTC.

This clonotype is medium-sized (0.01 to 0.1%) in the sample. The chain carries TRBV4-2 and TRBJ2-1, with 11 bases lining up with TRBD2. After removal of 3 bases from V and 8 bases from J, the junction contained 12 bases not matched to a gene. Germline V gene lookup returns CDR1 LGHNA and CDR2 YNFKEQ. This CDR3 comprises 17 residues. This CDR3 reads CASSHGTLAGGRDEQFF. In nucleotides, the CDR3 is TGTGCCAGCAGCCACGGGACCCTAGCGGGGGGCCGAGATGAGCAGTTCTTC.

Relative to its sample, this clonotype is large. The chain carries TRBV5-4 and TRBJ2-6; the D is unclear. The CDR3 covers 16 residues. Between the trimmed V and J ends, which lost 2 bases and 0 bases, there was a span of 9 bases. Germline lookup yields CDR1 SGHNT and CDR2 YYREEE (reference sequence). In DNA, the CDR3 is TGTGCCAGCAGCTTCGGTCGGGTCTCTGGGGCCAACGTCCTGACTTTC. This translates into CASSFGRVSGANVLTF. The complete variable domain, with remaining parts taken from reference TRBV5-4 and TRBJ2-6, reads ETGVTQSPTHLIKTRGQQVTLRCSSQSGHNTVSWYQQALGQGPQFIFQYYREEENGRGNFPPRFSGLQFPNYSSELNVNALELDDSALYLCASSFGRVSGANVLTFGAGSRLTVL.

This clonotype came up a few times. The chain is built from TRBV12-3 or TRBV12-4 and TRBJ2-2; tentative D call: TRBD1 (5 bases). Trimming left V 3 bases short and J 1 base short, with 9 bases between. The CDR3 contains 15 residues. The CDR3 is CASSFRQGNTGELFF. As DNA, the CDR3 is TGTGCCAGCAGTTTTAGGCAGGGGAACACCGGGGAGCTGTTTTTT.

This clonotype counts as medium-sized. The V gene is TRBV20-1, the J gene TRBJ2-3; TRBD1 matches 8 bases. CDR1 is DFQATT, CDR2 SNEGSKA, per germline (reference sequence). The CDR3 covers 13 residues. J was trimmed by 10 bases and V by 3 bases; bases with no gene match: 9. The CDR3 nucleotides are TGCAGTGCTAGGGGTGGACAGGGAAGATCGCAGTATTTT. Translating gives CSARGGQGRSQYF.

This clonotype was counted only a few times. The rearrangement uses TRBV12-3 or TRBV12-4 and TRBJ2-1, with D maybe TRBD2 (7 bases). The length of the CDR3 is 15 residues. V lost 7 bases to trimming and J lost 3 bases, with 16 bases between them. The CDR3 nucleotides are TGTGCCAGCAATCAACGGGGGGCACACTACAATGAGCAGTTCTTC. This encodes CASNQRGAHYNEQFF.

This clonotype is labeled as medium-sized. The chain uses TRBV2 and TRBJ2-3, with D hard to call. The germline gives CDR1 SNHLY, CDR2 FYNNEI. The CDR3 covers 12 residues. Trimming took off 5 bases at V and 5 bases at J, with 8 bases between the two ends. The CDR3 bases are TGTGCCAGCAGTCCGACACAAGATACGCAGTATTTT. This sequence encodes CASSPTQDTQYF.

This clonotype is medium-sized. The junction and the germline gene differ at one end; a read error may be behind it. This chain links TRBV7-9 with TRBJ1-3; the match to TRBD1 covers 8 bases. The CDR3 spans 19 residues. Germline loops: CDR1 SEHNR, CDR2 FQNEAQ (reference sequence). CDR3 sequence: CASSFRTGHGIYSENTIYF. Here the CDR3 DNA reads TGTGCCAGCAGCTTTAGGACAGGGCATGGCATATACTCTGAAAACACCATATATTTT.

The V call is TRBV5-6, the J call TRBJ2-5, with a possible D match to TRBD1 (6 bases). This CDR3 contains 14 residues. V gave up 6 bases and J gave up 4 bases, with 16 bases separating them. Germline loops: CDR1 SGHDT, CDR2 YYEEEE. The CDR3 coding sequence is TGTGCCAGCACCTGGAGACAGGCGGGAGAGACCCAGTACTTC. Its protein is CASTWRQAGETQYF.

By its share, this clonotype is medium-sized. The gene calls are TRBV6-1 and TRBJ2-2; D uncertain. The V and J ends lost 8 bases and 1 base respectively, with 8 bases between them. Per the germline V gene, CDR1 is MNHNS and CDR2 is SASEGT. The CDR3 covers 13 residues. CDR3 amino acids: CASVALNTGELFF. Here the CDR3 DNA reads TGTGCCAGCGTAGCCCTGAACACCGGGGAGCTGTTTTTT.

In this sample, this clonotype turned up a few times. V and J are TRBV13 and TRBJ2-1, with TRBD1 matching 10 bases. The CDR3 loop spans 17 amino acids. After removal of 4 bases from V and 2 bases from J, the junction contained 8 bases not matched to a gene. Germline assignment: CDR1 PRHDT and CDR2 FYEKMQ (reference sequence). DNA for the CDR3: TGTGCCAGCAGCTCAGAGGGGGACAGGGGACCCTACAATGAGCAGTTCTTC. Residues: CASSSEGDRGPYNEQFF.

This clonotype is categorized as medium-sized. This sequence joins TRBV19 and TRBJ1-2, with a tentative D call TRBD1 (6 bases). V was cut by 5 bases and J by 8 bases, with 15 bases left in between. CDR1 and CDR2 (germline): LNHDA, SQIVND (reference sequence). There are 13 residues in the CDR3. Written as DNA, the CDR3 is TGTGCCAGTAGTGCCACAGGGTATAGCGGCTACACCTTC. Protein sequence: CASSATGYSGYTF. Supplemented by reference TRBV19 and TRBJ1-2, the full variable domain reads DGGITQSPKYLFRKEGQNVTLSCEQNLNHDAMYWYRQDPGQGLRLIYYSQIVNDFQKGDIAEGYSVSREKKESFPLTVTSAQKNPTAFYLCASSATGYSGYTFGSGTRLTVV.

In its sample, this clonotype was seen a few times. The chain has TRBV9 and TRBJ2-3, with 12 bases aligning to TRBD2. The CDR3 has 17 residues. CDR1 is SGDLS, CDR2 YYNGEE, per germline. The V and J ends lost 0 bases and 5 bases, in that order; junction bases with no gene match: 7. The CDR3 sequence is CASSVGPLAGGQDTQYF. The CDR3, as DNA: TGTGCCAGCAGCGTAGGCCCCCTAGCGGGGGGGCAAGATACGCAGTATTTT.

The chain combines TRBV19 with TRBJ2-7, with D perhaps being TRBD1 or TRBD2 (5 bases each). Trimming took 5 bases from V and 3 from J, leaving 14 bases between them. The CDR3 runs 14 residues. Germline CDR1 reads LNHDA; CDR2 reads SQIVND (reference sequence). The CDR3 reads CASSHRDGDYEQYF. In DNA form, the CDR3 reads TGTGCCAGTAGTCACCGGGACGGAGACTACGAGCAGTACTTC.

This chain's CDR3 is CASSFEGTYEQYF. The CDR3 DNA reads as TGTGCCAGCAGCTTCGAGGGGACCTACGAGCAGTACTTC. This chain links TRBV7-2 with TRBJ2-7, with D tentatively TRBD1 or TRBD2 (5 bases each). The CDR3 sequence is 13 residues long. Germline V lookup: CDR1 SGHTA, CDR2 FQGNSA. Trimming stripped 3 bases from V and 2 bases from J, with 8 bases between.

Sample share makes this clonotype medium-sized (0.01 to 0.1%). V gene TRBV6-2 or TRBV6-3 combines with J gene TRBJ2-1, with 8 bases matching TRBD1. The germline CDR1 and CDR2 sequences are MNHEY and SVGEGT. J was trimmed by 4 bases and V by 5 bases; bases with no gene match: 4. The CDR3 extends over 14 amino acids. The CDR3 loop reads CASSRQGSYNEQFF. CDR3 sequence (DNA): TGTGCCAGCAGTCGACAGGGGAGTTACAATGAGCAGTTCTTC.

This clonotype was seen only a few times. Here the CDR3 DNA reads TGTGCCAGCTCGGGGGGGCCCTACGAGCAGTACTTC. Translation gives CASSGGPYEQYF. V usage is TRBV6-1 and J usage is TRBJ2-7, with 8 bases matching TRBD2. The germline V gene encodes CDR1 MNHNS and CDR2 SASEGT. CDR3 size: 12 residues. V gave up 8 bases and J gave up 2 bases; unmatched junction bases: 2.

This clonotype is labeled as medium-sized. The rearrangement joins TRBV7-2 to TRBJ1-1; D is undetermined. Trimming took 6 bases from V and 2 from J, leaving 16 bases between them. CDR3 length: 15 residues. The germline CDR1 and CDR2 sequences are SGHTA and FQGNSA. Written as DNA, the CDR3 is TGTGCCAGCAGTCCGAGGTCCCAGAGCAACACTGAAGCTTTCTTT. This encodes CASSPRSQSNTEAFF. Full variable domain (outside the CDR3, taken from reference TRBV7-2 and TRBJ1-1): GAGVSQSPSNKVTEKGKDVELRCDPISGHTALYWYRQSLGQGLEFLIYFQGNSAPDKSGLPSDRFSAERTGGSVSTLTIQRTQQEDSAVYLCASSPRSQSNTEAFFGQGTRLTVV.

There are a few counts of this clonotype. The rearrangement uses TRBV24-1 and TRBJ2-1; 9 bases line up with TRBD1. The germline CDR1 and CDR2 sequences are KGHDR and SFDVKD. The trim removed 2 bases at V and 8 bases at J, leaving 6 bases unmatched. The CDR3 runs 15 residues. CDR3 protein: CATSDSGDRAHEQFF. CDR3 bases: TGTGCCACCAGTGATTCGGGGGACAGGGCCCATGAGCAGTTCTTC.

The chain is built from TRBV25-1 and TRBJ2-5; D ambiguous. CDR1 and CDR2 (germline): MGHDK, SYGVNS. The V and J ends lost 3 bases and 5 bases respectively, with 10 bases between them. This CDR3 has 13 residues. Written as DNA, the CDR3 is TGTGCCAGCAGTGATTCCCCCGTGGAGACCCAGTACTTC. This sequence encodes CASSDSPVETQYF.

By share, this clonotype ranks as medium-sized. V gene TRBV6-2 or TRBV6-3 combines with J gene TRBJ2-5; perhaps TRBD2 as D (6 bases). Germline-derived CDR1 and CDR2 are MNHEY and SVGEGT. The CDR3 sequence is 14 residues long. V was clipped by 6 bases and J by 5 bases, with 16 bases between them. Here the CDR3 DNA reads TGTGCCAGCAGCGTAGCGGAACTTGGGGAGACCCAGTACTTC. Translation: CASSVAELGETQYF.

Sample share makes this clonotype medium-sized. The CDR3 sequence: CASSGVGTYQETQYF. Written as DNA, the CDR3 is TGTGCCAGCAGCGGGGTCGGCACTTACCAAGAGACCCAGTACTTC. V and J are TRBV5-6 and TRBJ2-5, with no clear D. Germline CDR1 and CDR2: SGHDT and YYEEEE. The CDR3 is 15 residues long. The V end was cut by 4 bases, the J end by 0 bases, with 13 bases between.